This T cell receptor (beta chain) was sequenced in a study of blood T cells in healthy people across ages. General study points: A roughly linear age-dependent decrease characterized TCR beta diversity per million T cells. Estimated diversity, derived from one million T cells, was regarded as an underestimate.

Aged roughly 6 to 100, donors were systemically healthy Caucasians from Russia. A second PCR, run for 7 to 11 cycles, used a sample-barcoded 5' primer plus a J-beta primer mix. Each cDNA molecule, via a template-switch adaptor with 12 random nucleotides, was tagged. Using its own MiXCR run on the 5' RACE reads, TCRdb lists one record per CDR3 protein. The sample shows hundreds of thousands of distinct CDR3 sequences, about a third of them seen only once. This clonotype was recorded at least ten times. What it binds is unknown. Germline V lookup: CDR1 PRHDT, CDR2 FYEKMQ (reference sequence). V gave up 1 base and J gave up 4 bases, with 7 bases separating them. This CDR3 comprises 13 residues.

The receptor's source is a woman aged 80 or over in good health. The sequenced sample was blood. This sequence joins TRBV13 and TRBJ1-1; D remains ambiguous. In DNA form, the CDR3 reads TGTGCCAGCAGCTTAGAGCCAGGCACTGAAGCTTTCTTT. Encoded protein: CASSLEPGTEAFF.